Listed here are 30 T cell receptor beta chains from one sample, sequenced in a study of radiotherapy plus CTLA-4 blockade in lung cancer. Sequenced by immunoSEQ multiplex PCR; TCRdb stores in-frame clones only, minus some. The data contain about 38,000 clones, about 70% of them singletons. This specimen consisted of peripheral blood, obtained from a patient treated with radiotherapy plus ipilimumab. The source is a human donor with non-small cell lung cancer who had stable disease on radiotherapy plus ipilimumab.

The rearrangement joins TRBV6-1 to TRBJ2-2, with D possibly TRBD1 on 5 matching bases. V was shortened by 4 bases and J by 4 bases, with 10 bases between the two germline ends. The CDR3 has 14 residues. Per the germline V gene, CDR1 is MNHNS and CDR2 is SASEGT. CDR3 nucleotides: TGTGCCAGCAGTGTTCAGGGATTCACCGGGGAGCTGTTTTTT. Translating it yields CASSVQGFTGELFF.

The V and J genes are TRBV2 and TRBJ1-2, with D possibly matching TRBD1 (6 bases). Germline V gene data show CDR1 as SNHLY and CDR2 as FYNNEI. The length of the CDR3 is 13 residues. The V end was cut by 8 bases, the J end by 6 bases, with 16 bases between. The CDR3 reads CASVTGPGNGYTF. In nucleotides, the CDR3 is TGTGCCAGCGTTACAGGGCCAGGGAATGGCTACACCTTC.

V gene TRBV5-1 combines with J gene TRBJ2-1, with D perhaps matching TRBD1 (5 bases). This CDR3 is built from 14 residues. The germline CDR1 and CDR2 sequences are SGHRS and YFSETQ. The V and J ends lost 2 bases and 7 bases respectively, with 13 bases between them. The CDR3 coding sequence is TGCGCCAGCAGCTTAGGGGTCGCCGAAAATGAGCAGTTCTTC. This gives the protein CASSLGVAENEQFF.

The genes are TRBV6-1 and TRBJ1-1, with a tentative D call TRBD1 (6 bases). V was trimmed by 0 bases and J by 1 base, leaving 9 bases between them. The germline V gene encodes CDR1 MNHNS and CDR2 SASEGT. The length of the CDR3 is 15 residues. CDR3 amino acids: CASSEATGQNTEAFF. The CDR3 bases are TGTGCCAGCAGTGAAGCCACAGGGCAGAACACTGAAGCTTTCTTT.

CDR3 sequence reads: CASSWGQDSYNSPLHF. For the CDR3, the DNA is TGCGCCAGCAGCTGGGGACAGGACTCCTATAATTCACCCCTCCACTTT. The rearrangement uses TRBV5-1 and TRBJ1-6, with 8 bases aligning to TRBD1. Losses at the gene ends were 3 bases for V and 0 bases for J; bases not matched to a gene: 2. This CDR3 region has 16 residues. Germline CDR1 reads SGHRS; CDR2 reads YFSETQ.

The V gene is TRBV29-1, the J gene TRBJ1-1; D not resolved. The length of the CDR3 is 13 residues. Germline assignment: CDR1 SQVTM and CDR2 ANQGSEA. Trimming took 4 bases from V and 0 from J, leaving 9 bases between them. CDR3 nucleotide sequence: TGCAGCGTTGTTCAGAGATTGAACACTGAAGCTTTCTTT. Translated, it gives CSVVQRLNTEAFF.

The rearrangement uses TRBV19 and TRBJ1-6; D gene uncertain. The V and J ends lost 5 bases and 4 bases respectively, with 12 bases between them. This CDR3 comprises 15 residues. Germline V gene sequence: CDR1 LNHDA, CDR2 SQIVND (reference sequence). CDR3 sequence: CASSPRGEYNSPLHF. The CDR3, as DNA: TGTGCCAGTAGTCCCCGTGGCGAGTATAATTCACCCCTCCACTTT.

This sequence joins TRBV7-3 and TRBJ1-1; no clear D. The CDR3 consists of 14 residues. V dropped 5 bases and J dropped 0 bases, with 10 bases sitting between them. Germline CDR1 reads SGHTA; CDR2 reads FQGTGA. CDR3 residues: CASSADEVNTEAFF. The CDR3, as DNA: TGTGCCAGCAGCGCCGATGAAGTGAACACTGAAGCTTTCTTT.

The chain recombines TRBV7-8 with TRBJ1-1; 9 nucleotides align to TRBD1. The germline V gene has CDR1 SGHVS and CDR2 FQNEAQ. The CDR3 sequence is 16 residues long. Trimming took 1 base from V and 1 from J; bases not matched to a gene: 4. CDR3 bases: TGTGCCAGCAGCTTAGACACGGGACAGGGGAACACTGAAGCTTTCTTT. Amino acids: CASSLDTGQGNTEAFF.

The chain joins TRBV27 to TRBJ2-2; 9 bases are shared with TRBD2. The CDR3 totals 17 residues. J gave up 4 bases and V 3 bases, and 9 bases lay outside the gene matches. The germline CDR1 and CDR2 sequences are MNHEY and SMNVEV (reference sequence). CDR3 coding DNA: TGTGCCAGCAGTTTGGGCGGGGGGGCCGATGGCACCGGGGAGCTGTTTTTT. Amino acids: CASSLGGGADGTGELFF.

The sample holds one count of this clone. The CDR3: CASSLGGGQYNSPLHF. As DNA, the CDR3 is TGTGCCAGCAGTTTAGGGGGGGGACAGTATAATTCACCCCTCCACTTT. This rearrangement joins TRBV28 to TRBJ1-6, with 7 nucleotides matching TRBD1. Germline V gives CDR1 MDHEN, CDR2 SYDVKM. The CDR3 is made up of 16 amino acids. After removal of 2 bases from V and 4 bases from J, the junction contained 5 bases not matched to a gene. The complete variable domain, with remaining parts taken from reference TRBV28 and TRBJ1-6, reads DVKVTQSSRYLVKRTGEKVFLECVQDMDHENMFWYRQDPGLGLRLIYFSYDVKMKEKGDIPEGYSVSREKKERFSLILESASTNQTSMYLCASSLGGGQYNSPLHFGNGTRLTVT.

This chain joins TRBV27 and TRBJ2-7; the match to TRBD1 covers 7 bases. The V and J ends lost 2 bases and 3 bases, in that order; junction bases with no gene match: 4. The CDR3 has 14 amino acids. Germline V gives CDR1 MNHEY, CDR2 SMNVEV (reference sequence). The CDR3 DNA sequence: TGTGCCAGCAGTTTACAGCAGGGGGACTACGAGCAGTACGTC. Residues: CASSLQQGDYEQYV.

The rearrangement links TRBV18 to TRBJ2-1, with 13 bases fitting TRBD2. CDR1 is KGHSH and CDR2 is LQKENI in the germline V gene. Trimming took 2 bases from V and 6 from J; bases not matched to a gene: 7. This CDR3 contains 17 residues. CDR3 nucleotide sequence: TGTGCCAGCTCACCAGGACTAGCGGGGGCTGGAAGCAATGAGCAGTTCTTC. The encoded protein is CASSPGLAGAGSNEQFF.

The J gene is TRBJ1-5, the V gene TRBV5-6; the match to TRBD1 covers 9 bases. Germline V gene lookup returns CDR1 SGHDT and CDR2 YYEEEE. The junction had 7 bases not matched to a gene; V was cut back by 4 bases and J by 2 bases. The CDR3 totals 16 residues. The CDR3 is CASSLGQGRGNQPQHF. CDR3 nucleotides: TGTGCCAGCAGCCTGGGACAGGGACGGGGCAATCAGCCCCAGCATTTT.

CDR3 coding DNA: TGTGCCAGCAAGATGGGACGGGCTAACACCGGGGAGCTGTTTTTT. Its translation: CASKMGRANTGELFF. The chain combines TRBV6-5 with TRBJ2-2; D tentatively fits TRBD1 or TRBD2 (5 bases each). CDR1 is MNHEY, CDR2 SVGAGI, per germline. The CDR3 consists of 15 residues. Trimming removed 7 bases at V and 2 bases at J, with 14 bases between.

The chain carries TRBV7-2 and TRBJ1-5, with D hard to call. V was pared by 2 bases and J by 3 bases, with 8 bases between. The CDR3 covers 14 residues. Germline lookup yields CDR1 SGHTA and CDR2 FQGNSA. In DNA form, the CDR3 reads TGTGCCAGCAGCTTAAGAGGTAACAATCAGCCCCAGCATTTT. It translates to CASSLRGNNQPQHF.

The gene calls are TRBV6-5 and TRBJ2-7; weak D call: TRBD1 (6 bases). Trimming shortened V by 4 bases and J by 6 bases, and 10 bases separated the two germline ends. Germline V lookup: CDR1 MNHEY, CDR2 SVGAGI. This CDR3 is built from 12 residues. CDR3 in DNA: TGTGCCAGCAGTTCAGGGGTGGGCGAGCAGTACTTC. Protein sequence: CASSSGVGEQYF.

The chain couples TRBV29-1 to TRBJ2-1, with 10 bases aligning to TRBD1. Germline lookup yields CDR1 SQVTM and CDR2 ANQGSEA. This CDR3 comprises 15 residues. J was trimmed by 8 bases and V by 5 bases; bases with no gene match: 12. CDR3 in amino acids: CSVFASGTGVYEQFF. The CDR3 DNA reads as TGCAGCGTTTTCGCCTCCGGGACAGGGGTATATGAGCAGTTCTTC.

The rearrangement joins TRBV7-2 to TRBJ2-3; 7 positions match TRBD2. Germline values: CDR1 SGHTA, CDR2 FQGNSA. The CDR3 spans 15 residues. J lost 1 base, V lost 5 bases, and 6 bases had no gene match. CDR3 loop: CASSAASGRTDTQYF. The CDR3, as DNA: TGTGCCAGCAGCGCAGCTAGCGGACGCACAGATACGCAGTATTTT.

The CDR3 bases are TGCGCCAGCAGCCCCCGGGACAACTACTACGAGCAGTACTTC. Residues: CASSPRDNYYEQYF. V usage is TRBV5-1 and J usage is TRBJ2-7; TRBD1 is a possible D gene (6 bases). The CDR3 is 14 amino acids. Trimming left V 4 bases short and J 3 bases short, with 14 bases between. The germline V gene has CDR1 SGHRS and CDR2 YFSETQ.

This clone appeared a single time. The chain links TRBV27 to TRBJ2-6; the D gene is possibly TRBD1 (6 bases). Per the germline V gene, CDR1 is MNHEY and CDR2 is SMNVEV (reference sequence). The ends were cut back, 5 bases at V and 0 bases at J, with 20 bases in the middle. CDR3 size: 19 residues. The CDR3 DNA follows: TGTGCCAGCAGTCCCCTTACAGGGACCTCTTACTCTGGGGCCAACGTCCTGACTTTC. This translates into CASSPLTGTSYSGANVLTF.

The chain employs TRBV6-5 and TRBJ1-1; D is unclear. V was shortened by 7 bases and J by 0 bases, with 9 bases between the two germline ends. CDR1 MNHEY and CDR2 SVGAGI come from the germline V gene. CDR3 length equals 13 residues. The CDR3 loop is CASNDNVNTEAFF. The CDR3, as DNA: TGTGCCAGCAACGACAACGTGAACACTGAAGCTTTCTTT.

This sequence joins TRBV5-4 and TRBJ2-3; D is ambiguous. V was cut by 0 bases and J by 3 bases, with 14 bases left in between. From germline, CDR1 is SGHNT and CDR2 YYREEE (reference sequence). The CDR3 sequence is 16 residues long. The CDR3 DNA reads TGTGCCAGCAGCTTGGACCCGCAGCCTACTACAGATACGCAGTATTTT. This encodes CASSLDPQPTTDTQYF.

The CDR3: CASSGRRDTYNEQFF. CDR3 coding DNA: TGTGCCAGCAGCGGGCGCCGGGACACTTACAATGAGCAGTTCTTC. The V and J genes are TRBV5-5 and TRBJ2-1; perhaps TRBD1 as D (6 bases). The germline gives CDR1 SGHKS, CDR2 YYEKEE (reference sequence). Trimming took off 4 bases at V and 4 bases at J, with 15 bases between the two ends. CDR3 length: 15 amino acids.

This clone appeared a single time. This chain links TRBV7-2 with TRBJ1-6; 9 bases match TRBD1. V was pared by 1 base and J by 6 bases, with 7 bases of the junction left unmatched. This CDR3 has 17 residues. Per germline, CDR1 SGHTA and CDR2 FQGNSA. DNA of the CDR3: TGTGCCAGCAGCTTAGTTCGGGTGGGACAGGGTAATTCACCCCTCCACTTT. Amino acids: CASSLVRVGQGNSPLHF.

This chain joins TRBV5-4 and TRBJ2-5; 9 bases align to TRBD1. V lost 3 bases, J lost 2 bases, and 17 bases stayed unmatched. The length of the CDR3 is 19 residues. Germline CDR1 and CDR2: SGHNT and YYREEE (reference sequence). CDR3 residues: CASSSLTGGNLRGQETQYF. CDR3 sequence (DNA): TGTGCCAGCAGCTCCCTGACAGGGGGAAATTTAAGGGGTCAAGAGACCCAGTACTTC.

V is TRBV5-4 and J is TRBJ1-2; 12 positions agree with TRBD1. Germline CDR1 and CDR2: SGHNT and YYREEE (reference sequence). The trim removed 4 bases at V and 3 bases at J, leaving 7 bases unmatched. CDR3 length equals 16 residues. CDR3 protein: CASSGAGTGGDYGYTF. CDR3 sequence (DNA): TGTGCCAGCAGCGGCGCCGGGACAGGGGGCGACTATGGCTACACCTTC.

The chain combines TRBV4-1 with TRBJ1-1; D may be TRBD1 (5 bases). V shed 1 base and J shed 0 bases, with 6 bases lying between them. There are 14 residues in the CDR3. The germline V gene has CDR1 MGHRA and CDR2 YSYEKL. DNA for the CDR3: TGCGCCAGCAGCCAAGGGGGGATGAACACTGAAGCTTTCTTT. It encodes CASSQGGMNTEAFF.

The genes are TRBV27 and TRBJ2-7, with D possibly matching TRBD1 (6 bases). V was clipped by 7 bases and J by 3 bases, with 10 bases between them. Looked up from germline, CDR1 is MNHEY and CDR2 is SMNVEV (reference sequence). CDR3 size: 12 residues. CDR3 loop: CASMGRGYEQYF. In nucleotides, the CDR3 is TGTGCCAGCATGGGCAGGGGCTACGAGCAGTACTTC.

This clone was detected only once. This chain joins TRBV29-1 and TRBJ2-1, with TRBD1 matching 8 bases. The V gene's germline CDR1 is SQVTM and CDR2 ANQGSEA. The CDR3 runs 14 residues. The trim removed 2 bases at V and 4 bases at J, leaving 4 bases unmatched. CDR3 amino acids: CSVETGTGYNEQFF. The CDR3 nucleotides are TGCAGCGTTGAAACCGGGACAGGTTACAATGAGCAGTTCTTC.